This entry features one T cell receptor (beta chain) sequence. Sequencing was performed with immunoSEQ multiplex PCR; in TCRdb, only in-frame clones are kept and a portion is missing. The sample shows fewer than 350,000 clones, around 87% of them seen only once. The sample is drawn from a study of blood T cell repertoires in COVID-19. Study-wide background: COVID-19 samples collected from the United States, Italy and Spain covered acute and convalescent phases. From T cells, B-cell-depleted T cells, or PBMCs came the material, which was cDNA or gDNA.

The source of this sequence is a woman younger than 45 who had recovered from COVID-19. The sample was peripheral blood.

CDR3 sequence reads: CASSMTGEGYTF. CDR3 bases: TGTGCCAGCAGTATGACAGGGGAGGGCTACACCTTC. V is TRBV12-3 or TRBV12-4 and J is TRBJ1-2, with 8 bases identical to TRBD1. V was pared by 5 bases and J by 8 bases, with 4 bases of the junction left unmatched. The CDR3 runs to 12 residues.